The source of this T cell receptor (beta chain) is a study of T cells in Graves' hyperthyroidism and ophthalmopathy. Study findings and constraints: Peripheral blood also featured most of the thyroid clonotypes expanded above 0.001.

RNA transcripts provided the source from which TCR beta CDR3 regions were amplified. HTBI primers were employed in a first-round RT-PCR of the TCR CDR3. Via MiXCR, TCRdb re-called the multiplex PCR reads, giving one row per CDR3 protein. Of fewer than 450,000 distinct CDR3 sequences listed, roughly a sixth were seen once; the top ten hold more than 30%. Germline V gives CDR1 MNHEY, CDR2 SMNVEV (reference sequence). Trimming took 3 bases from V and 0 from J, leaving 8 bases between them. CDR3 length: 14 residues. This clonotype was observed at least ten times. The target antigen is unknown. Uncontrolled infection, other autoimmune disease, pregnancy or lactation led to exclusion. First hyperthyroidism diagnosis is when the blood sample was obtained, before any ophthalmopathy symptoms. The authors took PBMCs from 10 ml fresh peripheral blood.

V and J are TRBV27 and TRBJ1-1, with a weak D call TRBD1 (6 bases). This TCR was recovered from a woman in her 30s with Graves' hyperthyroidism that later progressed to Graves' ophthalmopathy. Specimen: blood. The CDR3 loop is CASSLYRVNTEAFF. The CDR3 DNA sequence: TGTGCCAGCAGTTTGTACAGGGTGAACACTGAAGCTTTCTTT.